This entry is about one T cell receptor (beta chain). Its antigen remains unidentified. Measured with immunoSEQ multiplex PCR; TCRdb has only the in-frame clones, and not every one. The sample shows roughly 150,000 clones, 90% to 95% of them seen only once. These data belong to a study of T cell responses to AZD1222 COVID-19 vaccine. CDR3 length equals 12 residues. CDR1 and CDR2 (germline): SQVTM, ANQGSEA. Trimming removed 6 bases from V and 4 bases from J, with 11 bases in between. Findings of the study overall: Seropositive AZD1222 recipients at baseline numbered only 6 or 7. The sample set comprised mostly white British donors with more females, and clonal diversity was possibly underestimated.

The TCR comes from an adult who received the AZD1222 COVID-19 vaccine. V gene TRBV29-1 combines with J gene TRBJ2-3; the D gene is possibly TRBD2 (6 bases). Sequenced here: peripheral blood, sampled 28 days after the second AZD1222 dose. CDR3 bases: TGCAGCGTGGTCCGCGGGGCAGATACGCAGTATTTT. Translation gives CSVVRGADTQYF.